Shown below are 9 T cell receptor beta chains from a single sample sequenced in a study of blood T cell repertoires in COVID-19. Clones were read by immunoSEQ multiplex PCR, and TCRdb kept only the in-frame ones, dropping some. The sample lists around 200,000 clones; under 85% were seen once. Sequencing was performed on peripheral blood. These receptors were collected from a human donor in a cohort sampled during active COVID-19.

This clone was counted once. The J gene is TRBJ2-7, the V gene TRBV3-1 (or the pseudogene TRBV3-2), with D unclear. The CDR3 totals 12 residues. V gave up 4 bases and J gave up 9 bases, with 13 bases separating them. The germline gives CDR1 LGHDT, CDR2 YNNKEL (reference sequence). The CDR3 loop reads CASSLMTGPQYF. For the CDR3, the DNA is TGTGCCAGCAGCCTCATGACTGGCCCGCAGTACTTC.

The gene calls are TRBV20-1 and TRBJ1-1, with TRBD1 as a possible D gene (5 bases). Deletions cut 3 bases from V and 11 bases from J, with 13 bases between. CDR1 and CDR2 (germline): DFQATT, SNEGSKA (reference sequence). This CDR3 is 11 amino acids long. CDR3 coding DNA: TGCAGTGCTAGGGACACCCTGATTGCTTTCTTT. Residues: CSARDTLIAFF.

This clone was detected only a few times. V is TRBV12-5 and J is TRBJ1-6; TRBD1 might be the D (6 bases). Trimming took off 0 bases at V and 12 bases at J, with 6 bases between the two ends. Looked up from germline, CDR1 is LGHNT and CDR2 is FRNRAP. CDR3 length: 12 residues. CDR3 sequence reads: CASGLVQGPLHF. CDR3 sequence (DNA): TGTGCTAGTGGTTTGGTACAGGGACCCCTCCACTTT.

DNA of the CDR3: TGCGCCAGCAGCCAAGATACTGGGGCAGGGAATTCCTACGAGCAGTACTTC. Its translation is CASSQDTGAGNSYEQYF. The chain carries TRBV4-1 and TRBJ2-7; D possibly corresponds to TRBD1 (5 bases). V lost 0 bases to trimming and J lost 1 base, with 16 bases between them. This CDR3 contains 17 residues. In germline, CDR1 is MGHRA, CDR2 YSYEKL.

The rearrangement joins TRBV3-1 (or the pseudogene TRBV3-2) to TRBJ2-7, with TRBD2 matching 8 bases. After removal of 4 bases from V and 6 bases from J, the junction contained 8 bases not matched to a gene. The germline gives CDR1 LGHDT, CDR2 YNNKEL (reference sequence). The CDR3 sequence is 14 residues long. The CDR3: CASSPGLGIGEQYF. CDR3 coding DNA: TGTGCCAGCAGCCCGGGACTAGGTATAGGCGAGCAGTACTTC.

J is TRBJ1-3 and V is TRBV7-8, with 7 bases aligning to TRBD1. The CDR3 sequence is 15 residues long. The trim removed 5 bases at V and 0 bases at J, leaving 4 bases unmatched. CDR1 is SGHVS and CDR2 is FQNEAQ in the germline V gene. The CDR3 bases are TGTGCCAGCAGCCCCCGGGACAGCTCTGGAAACACCATATATTTT. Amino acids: CASSPRDSSGNTIYF.

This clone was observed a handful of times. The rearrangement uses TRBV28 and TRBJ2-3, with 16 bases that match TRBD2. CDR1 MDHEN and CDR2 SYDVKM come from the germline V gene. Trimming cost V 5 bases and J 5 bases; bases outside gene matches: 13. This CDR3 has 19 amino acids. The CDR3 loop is CASSLRPGLAGGRIDTQYF. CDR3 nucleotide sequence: TGTGCCAGCAGTCTGCGCCCGGGACTAGCGGGGGGGCGTATAGATACGCAGTATTTT.

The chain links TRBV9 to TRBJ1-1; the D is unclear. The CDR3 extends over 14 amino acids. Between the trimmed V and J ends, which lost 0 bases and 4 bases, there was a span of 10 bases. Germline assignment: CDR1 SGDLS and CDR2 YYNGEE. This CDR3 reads CASSVVGEGTEAFF. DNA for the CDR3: TGTGCCAGCAGCGTAGTTGGGGAGGGCACTGAAGCTTTCTTT.

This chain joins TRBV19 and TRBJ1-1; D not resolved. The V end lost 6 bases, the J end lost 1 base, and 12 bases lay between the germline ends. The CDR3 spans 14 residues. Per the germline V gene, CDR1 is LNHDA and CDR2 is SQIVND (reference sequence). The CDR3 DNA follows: TGTGCCAGTAGCCATCGAGAGCGGAACACTGAAGCTTTCTTT. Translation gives CASSHRERNTEAFF.